A selection of T cell receptor beta chains follows, all from one sample in a study of T cell repertoires in cytomegalovirus infection. TCRdb called the reads again in MiXCR, with one record for every CDR3 protein. The sample includes about 180,000 distinct CDR3 sequences, around an eighth of them seen just once. Sequencing was done on a sample of PBMCs. These receptors came from a human donor in good health (CMV status not recorded). Some clones in this sample may be carry-over from other donors' samples. Each CDR3 is given with its conserved first and last residue. The D gene is left open where the match is weak. The size field is filled for only some rows; it gives once, few, many or a size class.

v_call	d_call	j_call	clone_size	cdr3_nt	cdr3_aa
TRBV7-8	.	TRBJ1-5	many	TGTGCCAGCAGCTTAGCCCCCGAGGAGGGGAGCAATCAGCCCCAGCATTTT	CASSLAPEEGSNQPQHF
TRBV7-2	TRBD2	TRBJ2-3	many	TGTGCCAGCAGCCGGGACTATGGAACAGATACGCAGTATTTT	CASSRDYGTDTQYF
TRBV25-1	TRBD1	TRBJ2-7	.	TGTGCCAGCATTGGGACAGGGACCTACGAGCAGTACTTC	CASIGTGTYEQYF
TRBV15	TRBD2	TRBJ2-7	many	TGTGCCACCAGCACCCCGGGACTAGGGATCTACGAGCAGTACTTC	CATSTPGLGIYEQYF
TRBV11-2	.	TRBJ2-7	.	TGTGCCAGCAGCTTTAAGCAAGACTCGCCCATCTACGAGCAGTACTTC	CASSFKQDSPIYEQYF
TRBV20-1	.	TRBJ2-7	many	TGCAGTGCTAGAGCCCCAGCGACGGGTGACGAGCAGTACTTC	CSARAPATGDEQYF
TRBV29-1	.	TRBJ2-2	few	TGCAGCGCCGAGGGCCTGGTAATCGGGGAGCTGTTTTTT	CSAEGLVIGELFF
TRBV27	TRBD2	TRBJ2-5	many	TGTGCCAGCAGTTTCAGCGGGGGGGCTTATGAGACCCAGTACTTC	CASSFSGGAYETQYF
TRBV28	.	TRBJ2-2	few	TGTGCCAGCAGTTTTACAGAACTTAACACCGGGGAGCTGTTTTTT	CASSFTELNTGELFF
TRBV7-2	TRBD2	TRBJ2-3	.	TGTGCCAGCAGCTTAGGTGCTAGCGGGACCTCCGATACGCAGTATTTT	CASSLGASGTSDTQYF
TRBV27	TRBD1	TRBJ1-1	few	TGTGCCAGCAGTCCCAACTCCGGGACAGGGGGCGCGGACACTGAAGCTTTCTTT	CASSPNSGTGGADTEAFF
TRBV25-1	TRBD2	TRBJ2-5	few	TGTGCCAGCAGTGAATTTCGGACTAGCGGGAGAGACGAGACCCAGTACTTC	CASSEFRTSGRDETQYF
TRBV6-5	TRBD2	TRBJ2-1	few	TGTGCCAGCAGAGAAACTAGCGGGAGATCCCATGAGCAGTTCTTC	CASRETSGRSHEQFF